This T cell receptor (beta chain) is drawn from a study of PD-L1 blockade in urothelial cancer. Data came from immunoSEQ multiplex PCR; TCRdb stores just in-frame clones and leaves some out. The table has about 63,000 clones, roughly 80% seen once. This CDR3 contains 16 residues. Unmatched junction bases numbered 7, after V lost 4 bases and J lost 6 bases. Germline V gene lookup returns CDR1 SNHLY and CDR2 FYNNEI. Time point meaning: pretreatment peripheral blood. This clone was picked up a small number of times. The rearrangement joins TRBV2 to TRBJ2-3; 13 nucleotides align to TRBD2. This TCR came from a man between 65 and 85 years old with urothelial cancer. The sequencing here drew on PBMCs, taken around atezolizumab (anti-PD-L1) treatment. This chain's CDR3 is CASSVRTSGGGDTQYF. CDR3 coding DNA: TGTGCCAGCAGTGTCAGGACTAGCGGGGGAGGGGATACGCAGTATTTT. The variable domain in full, with the rest retrieved from reference TRBV2 and TRBJ2-3, is EPEVTQTPSHQVTQMGQEVILRCVPISNHLYFYWYRQILGQKVEFLVSFYNNEISEKSEIFDDQFSVERPDGSNFTLKIRSTKLEDSAMYFCASSVRTSGGGDTQYFGPGTRLTVL.